This TCR beta chain was identified during a study of breast tumors, draining lymph nodes, adjacent tissues. The CDR3 contains 11 residues. Trimming took off 2 bases at V and 6 bases at J, with 5 bases between the two ends. Whole-study results and caveats: Tumor TCR diversity was below lymph nodes but above nontumor tissue. Most tumor T cells seemingly derive from lymph node, then expand in tumor.

TCRdb reanalysed the multiplex PCR reads using MiXCR and keeps one entry per CDR3 protein. The sample contains about 60,000 distinct CDR3 sequences, around 60% of which appear only once. Concerning this clonotype itself: Antigen: not known.

The TCR was taken from a female donor with breast cancer. Some clones in this sample may be carry-over from other donors' samples. This chain links TRBV12-3 or TRBV12-4 with TRBJ2-7; D remains unclear. Input material: breast tumor tissue. Written as DNA, the CDR3 is TGTGCCAGCAGTTTAAGAATCGAGCAGTACTTC. Amino acids: CASSLRIEQYF.